Listed here are 28 T cell receptor beta chains from one sample, sequenced in a study of T cells in localized non-small cell lung cancer (dated by TCRdb to the early 2020s). The protocol used for the library was the immunoSEQ multiplex PCR assay. Here the immuneACCESS table is served through TCRdb, limited to in-frame sequences with V and J called. Missing clones are a known gap in these copies; in checked studies unresolved V genes cover under half, and the rest lacks a known reason. Counted in this sample were under 65,000 clones; about four fifths of them appeared once. The ten largest account for just under 20% of the sample. The sequenced sample was peripheral blood, obtained before any cancer treatment. These receptors were obtained from a female donor older than 55 with stage II squamous cell lung carcinoma.

The chain carries TRBV6-1 and TRBJ2-5; no firm D call. V dropped 3 bases and J dropped 1 base, with 21 bases sitting between them. Germline CDR1 MNHNS, CDR2 SASEGT. The CDR3 extends over 18 amino acids. The CDR3 sequence is CASSDPTKFGVIQETQYF. The CDR3 DNA reads TGTGCCAGCAGTGATCCTACAAAGTTTGGGGTAATCCAAGAGACCCAGTACTTC.

The J gene is TRBJ1-1, the V gene TRBV29-1; 8 nucleotides line up with TRBD1. The CDR3 sequence is 13 residues long. V lost 4 bases and J lost 4; bases outside the gene matches: 5. The V gene's germline CDR1 is SQVTM and CDR2 ANQGSEA. Here the CDR3 DNA reads TGCAGCGTTGCTGAGACAGGGGTCACTGAAGCTTTCTTT. Its protein product is CSVAETGVTEAFF.

This clone was recorded only once. The rearrangement joins TRBV9 to TRBJ2-2; 10 bases map to TRBD2. V lost 2 bases and J lost 0; bases outside the gene matches: 7. CDR1 is SGDLS, CDR2 YYNGEE, per germline. CDR3 length equals 18 residues. Here the CDR3 reads CASSVGLAGAANTGELFF. As DNA, the CDR3 is TGTGCCAGCAGCGTGGGGCTAGCGGGGGCCGCGAACACCGGGGAGCTGTTTTTT.

The table lists this clone with a count of one. V and J are TRBV15 and TRBJ2-7; 8 bases match TRBD1. From germline, CDR1 is LNHNV and CDR2 YYDKDF (reference sequence). Trimming took 2 bases from V and 0 from J; bases not matched to a gene: 3. This CDR3 spans 15 amino acids. The chain's CDR3 is CATSRQGATSYEQYF. The CDR3 DNA follows: TGTGCCACCAGCAGACAGGGGGCAACCTCCTACGAGCAGTACTTC.

By proportion, this clone is medium-sized. Other nucleotide sequences from this sample produce the same CDR3. V is TRBV2 and J is TRBJ1-2, with D tentatively TRBD1 (6 bases). CDR1 and CDR2 (germline): SNHLY, FYNNEI. The V gene lost 4 bases and the J gene lost 6 bases, with 9 bases spanning the gap. The CDR3 spans 12 residues. The CDR3 loop reads CASSARGNGYTF. The CDR3 nucleotides are TGTGCCAGCAGTGCCAGGGGAAATGGCTACACCTTC.

J is TRBJ2-7 and V is TRBV7-8, with 7 nucleotides matching TRBD2. The CDR3 runs 17 residues. The germline gives CDR1 SGHVS, CDR2 FQNEAQ. With V trimmed by 2 bases and J by 2 bases, 12 bases remained unmatched. The CDR3 region has the DNA TGTGCCAGCAGCTTATCCACCACGGGGGGTTATCCCTACGAGCAGTACTTC. Amino acid sequence: CASSLSTTGGYPYEQYF. Full variable domain (rest looked up from reference TRBV7-8 and TRBJ2-7): GAGVSQSPRYKVAKRGQDVALRCDPISGHVSLFWYQQALGQGPEFLTYFQNEAQLDKSGLPSDRFFAERPEGSVSTLKIQRTQQEDSAVYLCASSLSTTGGYPYEQYFGPGTRLTVT.

The genes are TRBV7-2 and TRBJ2-7, with D maybe TRBD1 (6 bases). From germline, CDR1 is SGHTA and CDR2 FQGNSA. V was clipped by 0 bases and J by 5 bases, with 11 bases between them. The CDR3 totals 14 residues. The DNA for the CDR3 is TGTGCCAGCAGCTTAGCGGCAGGGGCGAACGAGCAGTACTTC. As protein: CASSLAAGANEQYF.

The CDR3 loop reads CASSLNADSFSGNTIYF. The CDR3 region has the DNA TGTGCCAGCAGCTTAAACGCCGACAGCTTCTCTGGAAACACCATATATTTT. The chain has TRBV7-8 and TRBJ1-3; TRBD1 might be the D (5 bases). The CDR3 spans 17 residues. The germline V and J ends were trimmed by 2 bases and 0 bases, with 14 bases remaining between them. Germline lookup yields CDR1 SGHVS and CDR2 FQNEAQ.

The V and J genes are TRBV11-2 and TRBJ2-7; either TRBD1 or TRBD2 may supply D (6 bases each). Germline CDR1 SGHAT, CDR2 FQNNGV. This CDR3 is 15 amino acids long. Trimming removed 2 bases at V and 0 bases at J, with 11 bases between. CDR3 DNA: TGTGCCAGCAGCTTAAGGAGGGGGGCCTCCTACGAGCAGTACTTC. Residues: CASSLRRGASYEQYF.

The rearrangement uses TRBV6-5 and TRBJ1-1; D is uncertain. The CDR3 spans 12 residues. Trimming left V 4 bases short and J 2 bases short, with 5 bases between. CDR1 MNHEY and CDR2 SVGAGI come from the germline V gene. Written as DNA, the CDR3 is TGTGCCAGCAGTTCGCGAAACACTGAAGCTTTCTTT. It specifies CASSSRNTEAFF.

The CDR3 region has the DNA TGTGCCTGGAGTGTAGGGGACCCCCTGGCATTCTTT. This encodes CAWSVGDPLAFF. This chain uses TRBV30 with TRBJ1-1, with D possibly being TRBD1 (5 bases). The CDR3 totals 12 residues. The V gene's germline CDR1 is GTSNPN and CDR2 SVGIG (reference sequence). Trimming shortened V by 0 bases and J by 14 bases, and 16 bases separated the two germline ends.

The J gene is TRBJ1-3, the V gene TRBV19; D unresolved. This CDR3 is 16 amino acids long. Germline loops: CDR1 LNHDA, CDR2 SQIVND (reference sequence). The V end was cut by 5 bases, the J end by 0 bases, with 14 bases between. CDR3 coding DNA: TGTGCCAGTAGTCCCGCGCACAGAGTCTCTGGAAACACCATATATTTT. Its protein product is CASSPAHRVSGNTIYF. The variable domain in full, completed from reference TRBV19 and TRBJ1-3, reads DGGITQSPKYLFRKEGQNVTLSCEQNLNHDAMYWYRQDPGQGLRLIYYSQIVNDFQKGDIAEGYSVSREKKESFPLTVTSAQKNPTAFYLCASSPAHRVSGNTIYFGEGSWLTVV.

For the CDR3, the DNA is TGTGCCAGTACGGGCGGACGATCTGGGGCCAACGTCCTGACTTTC. Amino acid sequence: CASTGGRSGANVLTF. The chain has TRBV19 and TRBJ2-6; D not resolved. The CDR3 has 15 residues. The ends were cut back, 7 bases at V and 1 base at J, with 11 bases in the middle. Germline CDR1 LNHDA, CDR2 SQIVND (reference sequence).

The chain is built from TRBV19 and TRBJ2-1; 12 bases match TRBD1. The V segment lost 9 bases and the J segment 7 bases; nucleotides outside the gene matches: 4. From germline, CDR1 is LNHDA and CDR2 SQIVND (reference sequence). The CDR3 consists of 13 residues. The CDR3 is CASRDRGRNEQFF. The CDR3 DNA reads TGTGCCAGCCGGGACAGGGGGCGTAATGAGCAGTTCTTC.

The rearrangement links TRBV6-6 to TRBJ1-2, with 9 positions matching TRBD1. The CDR3 consists of 13 residues. V was clipped by 5 bases and J by 6 bases; unmatched bases: 4. Germline CDR1 reads MNHNY; CDR2 reads SVGAGI (reference sequence). The CDR3 sequence: CASSAGTGNGYTF. In DNA, the CDR3 is TGTGCCAGCAGTGCCGGGACAGGGAATGGCTACACCTTC.

The chain couples TRBV6-1 to TRBJ1-2; tentatively, D is TRBD1 (5 bases). CDR1 is MNHNS and CDR2 is SASEGT in the germline V gene. This CDR3 spans 12 amino acids. Trimming removed 7 bases from V and 6 bases from J, with 12 bases in between. The CDR3 protein is CASTQRGNGYTF. The CDR3, as DNA: TGTGCCAGCACCCAAAGGGGTAATGGCTACACCTTC.

Of note for this clone: Other DNA sequences from this sample encode an identical CDR3 as well. The rearrangement uses TRBV5-1 and TRBJ2-1; D might be TRBD1 or TRBD2, each matching 6 bases. Trimming cost V 0 bases and J 7 bases, with 17 bases left between them. Germline CDR1 SGHRS, CDR2 YFSETQ. CDR3 length: 16 residues. CDR3 nucleotides: TGCGCCAGCAGCTTGGCCGGGTGGGGGGCCGGTAATGAGCAGTTCTTC. This sequence encodes CASSLAGWGAGNEQFF.

This rearrangement joins TRBV7-9 to TRBJ1-1; 7 bases align to TRBD1. From germline, CDR1 is SEHNR and CDR2 FQNEAQ (reference sequence). The trim removed 6 bases at V and 0 bases at J, leaving 4 bases unmatched. The CDR3 length is 14 residues. The CDR3 DNA is TGTGCCAGCAGTCCCGACAGGGTGAACACTGAAGCTTTCTTT. This translates into CASSPDRVNTEAFF.

The chain combines TRBV7-6 with TRBJ2-1, with TRBD2 matching 10 bases. Unmatched junction bases numbered 7, after V lost 4 bases and J lost 7 bases. Germline V gene sequence: CDR1 SGHVS, CDR2 FNYEAQ. CDR3 size: 15 residues. The CDR3 is CASSSQLAGTNEQFF. The CDR3 DNA reads TGTGCCAGCAGCTCTCAACTAGCGGGGACTAATGAGCAGTTCTTC.

The rearrangement links TRBV19 to TRBJ1-2; unclear D gene. The CDR3 length is 15 residues. Trimming stripped 2 bases from V and 4 bases from J, with 14 bases between. The germline V gene has CDR1 LNHDA and CDR2 SQIVND (reference sequence). The DNA for the CDR3 is TGTGCCAGTAGTATATATCCTAATGCCCCCTATGGCTACACCTTC. Translated, it gives CASSIYPNAPYGYTF.

This rearrangement joins TRBV2 to TRBJ2-7; 14 nucleotides match TRBD2. Germline V gene sequence: CDR1 SNHLY, CDR2 FYNNEI. This CDR3 spans 15 amino acids. Trimming cost V 4 bases and J 4 bases; bases outside gene matches: 3. CDR3 nucleotide sequence: TGTGCCAGCAGTGCCGGACTAGCGGGGGGTTACGAGCAGTACTTC. Amino acid sequence: CASSAGLAGGYEQYF.

V usage is TRBV6-1 and J usage is TRBJ2-5, with TRBD2 matching over 8 bases. Trimming took 0 bases from V and 5 from J; bases not matched to a gene: 8. Germline CDR1 and CDR2: MNHNS and SASEGT. CDR3 length equals 16 residues. The CDR3 reads CASSEAGAGVGETQYF. CDR3 in DNA: TGTGCCAGCAGTGAAGCGGGAGCGGGGGTCGGCGAGACCCAGTACTTC.

The chain employs TRBV15 and TRBJ1-2; D call uncertain. Between the trimmed V and J ends, which lost 0 bases and 5 bases, there was a span of 10 bases. CDR3 size: 14 residues. The germline V gene encodes CDR1 LNHNV and CDR2 YYDKDF (reference sequence). The CDR3 region has the DNA TGTGCCACCAGCAGAGAAAGTTCGGGTTATGGCTACACCTTC. Protein sequence: CATSRESSGYGYTF.

V usage is TRBV9 and J usage is TRBJ2-1; TRBD2 agrees at 9 bases. CDR3 length equals 18 residues. The germline gives CDR1 SGDLS, CDR2 YYNGEE. J gave up 0 bases and V 0 bases, and 7 bases lay outside the gene matches. Here the CDR3 DNA reads TGTGCCAGCAGCGTAGGATTTAGCGGGGGTGTCTCCTACAATGAGCAGTTCTTC. It specifies CASSVGFSGGVSYNEQFF.

This clone has a single count. This chain links TRBV2 with TRBJ1-6, with 7 bases identical to TRBD1. Germline CDR1 is SNHLY and CDR2 is FYNNEI. V lost 5 bases, J lost 7 bases, and 11 bases stayed unmatched. This CDR3 spans 16 amino acids. The CDR3 reads CASSWDSPVGNSPLHF. The CDR3 DNA reads TGTGCCAGCAGTTGGGACAGCCCTGTGGGAAATTCACCCCTCCACTTT.

This clone was recorded only once. The V and J genes are TRBV5-6 and TRBJ2-2; D uncertain. Germline CDR1 reads SGHDT; CDR2 reads YYEEEE. The CDR3 contains 15 residues. The V and J ends lost 3 bases and 5 bases respectively, with 14 bases between them. CDR3 DNA sequence: TGTGCCAGCAGCTGGTTAAACGGACGGACCGGGGAGCTGTTTTTT. Its translation: CASSWLNGRTGELFF.

The rearrangement links TRBV9 to TRBJ1-1, with 9 bases aligning to TRBD1. J gave up 0 bases and V 2 bases, and 2 bases lay outside the gene matches. Per germline, CDR1 SGDLS and CDR2 YYNGEE. The CDR3 loop spans 15 amino acids. The CDR3 sequence: CASSVGTGMNTEAFF. Written as DNA, the CDR3 is TGTGCCAGCAGCGTCGGGACAGGGATGAACACTGAAGCTTTCTTT.

The CDR3 DNA sequence: TGTGCCTGGAGTGGAACGACAGTTCAAGAGACCCAGTACTTC. Its translation is CAWSGTTVQETQYF. The rearrangement uses TRBV30 and TRBJ2-5; D is perhaps TRBD1 (5 bases). Germline CDR1 and CDR2: GTSNPN and SVGIG (reference sequence). The CDR3 contains 14 residues. Trimming pared 1 base from V and 2 bases from J, leaving 11 bases between.